Listed here are 27 T cell receptor beta chains from one sample, sequenced in a study of T cell repertoires in cytomegalovirus infection. From the reads, TCRdb called clonotypes with MiXCR, one entry per CDR3 protein. The top ten clones hold 48% of a sample with some 560,000 distinct CDR3 sequences, just under 40% of them seen once. The antigens of these receptors remain unknown. The sequencing used cultured PBMCs, collected from culture after CMV antigen stimulation. Receptor source: a human donor in good health (CMV status not recorded). Some clones in this sample may be carry-over from other donors' samples.

J is TRBJ2-3 and V is TRBV7-2, with D uncertain. Trimming took 6 bases from V and 3 from J, leaving 7 bases between them. CDR3 length: 12 residues. Germline lookup yields CDR1 SGHTA and CDR2 FQGNSA. DNA for the CDR3: TGTGCCAGCAGACCGGAGACAGATACGCAGTATTTT. It is translated as CASRPETDTQYF.

In this sample, this clonotype turned up a few times. The V call is TRBV19, the J call TRBJ2-1, with TRBD1 as a possible D gene (6 bases). V lost 9 bases, J lost 7 bases, and 22 bases lay in between. Germline V gene sequence: CDR1 LNHDA, CDR2 SQIVND (reference sequence). This CDR3 has 15 residues. CDR3 nucleotides: TGTGCCAGCACCCCGGGACACCTACTCTTTAATGAGCAGTTCTTC. It codes for CASTPGHLLFNEQFF.

Concerning this clonotype: At one end, the junction sequence differs from germline, possibly due to a read error. J is TRBJ2-2 and V is TRBV6-1; D is undetermined. CDR3 size: 12 residues. Germline CDR1 MNHNS, CDR2 SASEGT. The CDR3 DNA sequence: TGTGCCACCAGTGTGGGGATTGGGGAGCTGTTTTTT. Protein sequence: CATSVGIGELFF.

In this sample, this clonotype turned up many times. The J gene is TRBJ2-3, the V gene TRBV20-1, with TRBD2 identical over 7 bases. V dropped 3 bases and J dropped 6; count of bases not matched to a gene: 15. The CDR3 has 16 amino acids. CDR1 is DFQATT, CDR2 SNEGSKA, per germline (reference sequence). CDR3 sequence reads: CSASLSGSSLGDTQYF. In DNA form, the CDR3 reads TGCAGTGCTAGCCTTAGCGGGTCCTCACTAGGGGATACGCAGTATTTT.

This chain links TRBV4-1 with TRBJ2-2; D possibly corresponds to TRBD1 (5 bases). V was pared by 0 bases and J by 6 bases, with 11 bases between. CDR3 length: 15 amino acids. The germline V gene encodes CDR1 MGHRA and CDR2 YSYEKL. CDR3 protein: CASSQDPRAAGELFF. In DNA form, the CDR3 reads TGCGCCAGCAGCCAAGATCCCAGGGCCGCCGGGGAGCTGTTTTTT.

This clonotype appeared many times. The chain has TRBV7-2 and TRBJ1-3; D is unclear. The V and J ends lost 1 base and 0 bases respectively, with 4 bases between them. The CDR3 loop spans 14 amino acids. Germline loops: CDR1 SGHTA, CDR2 FQGNSA. The CDR3 region has the DNA TGTGCCAGCAGCTTAGGGGTCTCTGGAAACACCATATATTTT. This codes for CASSLGVSGNTIYF.

The chain combines TRBV4-1 with TRBJ2-7; tentatively, D is TRBD1 or TRBD2 (6 bases each). Trimming stripped 0 bases from V and 3 bases from J, with 12 bases between. CDR1 and CDR2 (germline): MGHRA, YSYEKL. The CDR3 is 15 amino acids. DNA of the CDR3: TGCGCCAGCAGCCAAGATGCCGGGGGCGTCTACGAGCAGTACTTC. This sequence encodes CASSQDAGGVYEQYF.

This clonotype was seen ten or more times. This chain joins TRBV7-2 and TRBJ1-6; the D gene is possibly TRBD1 (5 bases). In germline, CDR1 is SGHTA, CDR2 FQGNSA. There are 17 residues in the CDR3. V shed 2 bases and J shed 8 bases, with 19 bases lying between them. The CDR3 coding sequence is TGTGCCAGCAGCTTAAACAGTCCGGGACGGACGGATTCACCCCTCCACTTT. Its translation: CASSLNSPGRTDSPLHF.

The chain recombines TRBV7-2 with TRBJ2-7; D gene uncertain. This CDR3 comprises 12 residues. Germline CDR1 and CDR2: SGHTA and FQGNSA. V lost 4 bases to trimming and J lost 6 bases, with 10 bases between them. The chain's CDR3 is CASSWSTGEQYF. CDR3 coding DNA: TGTGCCAGCAGCTGGTCCACGGGCGAGCAGTACTTC.

This clonotype has a count of ten or more. The rearrangement links TRBV7-2 to TRBJ2-7, with D perhaps TRBD1 or TRBD2 (5 bases each). Trimming pared 3 bases from V and 6 bases from J, leaving 18 bases between. The CDR3 has 15 residues. CDR1 SGHTA and CDR2 FQGNSA come from the germline V gene. The CDR3 loop is CASSLDWDRPSEQYF. DNA for the CDR3: TGTGCCAGCAGCTTGGACTGGGACCGCCCCTCCGAGCAGTACTTC.

This clonotype appeared a few times. This chain joins TRBV7-9 and TRBJ1-6, with 7 positions matching TRBD1. Trimming removed 5 bases from V and 8 bases from J; junction bases left unmatched: 9. Germline V gene lookup returns CDR1 SEHNR and CDR2 FQNEAQ (reference sequence). CDR3 length: 15 amino acids. This CDR3 is CASSPPQGPDSPLHF. CDR3 DNA sequence: TGTGCCAGCAGCCCACCACAGGGGCCGGATTCACCCCTCCACTTT.

This chain uses TRBV7-6 with TRBJ2-2; D ambiguous. Germline V lookup: CDR1 SGHVS, CDR2 FNYEAQ. Deletions cut 5 bases from V and 6 bases from J, with 10 bases between. This CDR3 is built from 13 residues. This CDR3 reads CASSLLVAGELFF. The CDR3 bases are TGTGCCAGCAGCCTTTTGGTCGCCGGGGAGCTGTTTTTT.

J is TRBJ2-3 and V is TRBV6-1; possibly TRBD1 or TRBD2 for D (6 bases each). Trimming shortened V by 2 bases and J by 0 bases, and 18 bases separated the two germline ends. Per germline, CDR1 MNHNS and CDR2 SASEGT. The CDR3 spans 18 residues. The CDR3: CASSEYMRGASSTDTQYF. Here the CDR3 DNA reads TGTGCCAGCAGTGAATATATGAGGGGGGCCTCTAGCACAGATACGCAGTATTTT.

The table lists this clonotype with a few counts. The chain combines TRBV7-8 with TRBJ1-4; maybe TRBD1 (5 bases). The CDR3 contains 16 residues. V gave up 5 bases and J gave up 8 bases, with 21 bases separating them. The germline V gene encodes CDR1 SGHVS and CDR2 FQNEAQ. CDR3 amino acids: CASSRQRVGRAEKLFF. The DNA of the CDR3 is TGTGCCAGCAGCCGACAACGGGTGGGGCGGGCGGAAAAACTGTTTTTT.

At least ten counts were recorded for this clonotype. The chain joins TRBV7-2 to TRBJ1-1, with no clear D. The V end lost 5 bases, the J end lost 1 base, and 8 bases lay between the germline ends. The length of the CDR3 is 13 residues. Looked up from germline, CDR1 is SGHTA and CDR2 is FQGNSA. This chain's CDR3 is CASSPGRNTEAFF. The CDR3 nucleotides read TGTGCCAGCAGCCCCGGCAGGAACACTGAAGCTTTCTTT. The full variable domain, in which reference TRBV7-2 and TRBJ1-1 provide the parts outside the CDR3, is GAGVSQSPSNKVTEKGKDVELRCDPISGHTALYWYRQSLGQGLEFLIYFQGNSAPDKSGLPSDRFSAERTGGSVSTLTIQRTQQEDSAVYLCASSPGRNTEAFFGQGTRLTVV.

V gene TRBV10-3 combines with J gene TRBJ1-2; D possibly corresponds to TRBD1 (5 bases). Germline CDR1 and CDR2: ENHRY and SYGVKD. The CDR3 is 16 amino acids. Trimming removed 2 bases at V and 6 bases at J, with 19 bases between. In nucleotides, the CDR3 is TGTGCCATCAGTGAGCGCCTATCTGACAGCCAGGATGGCTACACCTTC. The encoded protein is CAISERLSDSQDGYTF.

A few counts support this clonotype. The chain is built from TRBV6-5 and TRBJ2-5, with TRBD1 matching 10 bases. This CDR3 has 14 residues. CDR1 and CDR2 from the germline V gene are MNHEY and SVGAGI. J lost 9 bases, V lost 5 bases, and 9 bases had no gene match. CDR3 bases: TGTGCCAGCAGTCATGTCGGGACAGGGGTTCCCCAGTACTTC. Translating it yields CASSHVGTGVPQYF.

This chain connects TRBV4-1 to TRBJ2-3, with a weak D call TRBD2 (6 bases). This CDR3 comprises 16 residues. V lost 3 bases and J 3 bases, leaving 16 bases between the germline ends. Germline V gene lookup returns CDR1 MGHRA and CDR2 YSYEKL. CDR3 loop: CASSHFDSGGTDTQYF. CDR3 nucleotides: TGCGCCAGCAGCCACTTCGACTCCGGAGGGACAGATACGCAGTATTTT.

J is TRBJ1-1 and V is TRBV12-3 or TRBV12-4, with D hard to call. The CDR3 extends over 11 amino acids. Trimming removed 7 bases from V and 7 bases from J, with 10 bases in between. CDR3 sequence reads: CASTPLIEAFF. In DNA form, the CDR3 reads TGTGCCAGCACTCCGCTGATTGAAGCTTTCTTT.

This clonotype was counted once. The rearrangement links TRBV6-5 to TRBJ2-5, with D perhaps TRBD1 (6 bases). CDR1 MNHEY and CDR2 SVGAGI come from the germline V gene. The CDR3 sequence is 16 residues long. Trimming pared 4 bases from V and 0 bases from J, leaving 15 bases between. This CDR3 reads CASSFPGTKYQETQYF. DNA of the CDR3: TGTGCCAGCAGTTTTCCCGGGACAAAGTACCAAGAGACCCAGTACTTC.

The chain is built from TRBV11-3 and TRBJ2-7; 7 positions agree with TRBD1. Germline V CDR1 and CDR2: SGHNT, YENEEA. The CDR3 covers 15 residues. V shed 1 base and J 1 base; nucleotides not matched to a gene: 4. The CDR3 nucleotides read TGTGCCAGCAGCTTAGGGACAGGTCCGTCCTACGAGCAGTACTTC. It codes for CASSLGTGPSYEQYF.

The J gene is TRBJ2-7, the V gene TRBV4-3, with D possibly TRBD2 on 5 matching bases. Deletions cut 0 bases from V and 0 bases from J, with 6 bases between. CDR3 length: 14 residues. Germline V gives CDR1 LGHNA, CDR2 YSLEER. This CDR3 reads CASSQERASYEQYF. For the CDR3, the DNA is TGCGCCAGCAGCCAAGAGCGGGCCTCCTACGAGCAGTACTTC.

The chain employs TRBV6-5 and TRBJ2-7, with 10 bases fitting TRBD1. The germline CDR1 and CDR2 sequences are MNHEY and SVGAGI. The V segment lost 6 bases and the J segment 7 bases; nucleotides outside the gene matches: 6. The CDR3 spans 13 residues. This chain's CDR3 is CASSGQGGGEQYF. In nucleotides, the CDR3 is TGTGCCAGCAGCGGACAGGGGGGAGGAGAGCAGTACTTC.

Comments on this clonotype: At one end the junction does not follow the germline gene, possibly because of a read error. The chain carries TRBV7-6 and TRBJ2-1, with 10 bases fitting TRBD2. Germline CDR1 and CDR2: SGHVS and FNYEAQ. This CDR3 spans 15 amino acids. The CDR3 loop is CASSLAGVTYNEQFF. DNA of the CDR3: TGTGCCAGCAGCCTAGCGGGAGTTACCTACAATGAGCAGTTCTTC. Drawing the rest from reference TRBV7-6 and TRBJ2-1, the complete variable domain is GAGVSQSPRYKVTKRGQDVALRCDPISGHVSLYWYRQALGQGPEFLTYFNYEAQQDKSGLPNDRFSAERPEGSISTLTIQRTEQRDSAMYRCASSLAGVTYNEQFFGPGTRLTVL.

This clonotype was seen once. The CDR3, as DNA: TGTGCCACCTGGGGAGGGAGTTCAGATACGCAGTATTTT. Encoded protein: CATWGGSSDTQYF. The chain uses TRBV30 and TRBJ2-3; 7 bases agree with TRBD2. This CDR3 spans 13 amino acids. V gave up 8 bases and J gave up 4 bases; unmatched junction bases: 9. The germline gives CDR1 GTSNPN, CDR2 SVGIG (reference sequence).

V and J are TRBV15 and TRBJ2-1; maybe TRBD1 (6 bases). The ends were cut back, 0 bases at V and 7 bases at J, with 13 bases in the middle. Per germline, CDR1 LNHNV and CDR2 YYDKDF (reference sequence). The CDR3 extends over 15 amino acids. The CDR3 protein is CATSRETGYRNEQFF. The CDR3 nucleotides are TGTGCCACCAGCAGAGAAACAGGGTATAGGAATGAGCAGTTCTTC. Looking up the rest from reference TRBV15 and TRBJ2-1 gives the full variable domain: DAMVIQNPRYQVTQFGKPVTLSCSQTLNHNVMYWYQQKSSQAPKLLFHYYDKDFNNEADTPDNFQSRRPNTSFCFLDIRSPGLGDTAMYLCATSRETGYRNEQFFGPGTRLTVL.

The V call is TRBV5-4, the J call TRBJ2-5, with D perhaps being TRBD1 or TRBD2 (5 bases each). CDR3 length: 16 amino acids. Germline CDR1 SGHNT, CDR2 YYREEE (reference sequence). V shed 0 bases and J shed 1 base, with 13 bases lying between them. The CDR3 is CASSLDPGTAQETQYF. CDR3 nucleotide sequence: TGTGCCAGCAGCTTGGATCCAGGGACGGCCCAAGAGACCCAGTACTTC. Drawing the rest from reference TRBV5-4 and TRBJ2-5, the complete variable domain is ETGVTQSPTHLIKTRGQQVTLRCSSQSGHNTVSWYQQALGQGPQFIFQYYREEENGRGNFPPRFSGLQFPNYSSELNVNALELDDSALYLCASSLDPGTAQETQYFGPGTRLLVL.